This T cell receptor beta chain was profiled in a study of breast tumors, draining lymph nodes, adjacent tissues. Germline-derived CDR1 and CDR2 are LNHNV and YYDKDF (reference sequence). The CDR3 runs 14 residues. Trimming left V 1 base short and J 3 bases short, with 6 bases between. Breast cancer patients provided tissue from their axillary draining lymph nodes. TCRdb reprocessed the multiplex PCR reads with MiXCR, giving one entry per CDR3 protein. The data hold 200,000 to 300,000 distinct CDR3 sequences, with 30% observed a single time. A word on this clonotype: Its antigen is not known.

The study, taken as a whole, reports: Tumor T cell lymph node origin was a supported hypothesis, not proven.

The sequenced sample consisted of axillary lymph node tissue. V and J are TRBV15 and TRBJ1-4, with D possibly being TRBD1 (5 bases). This sequence originates from a female donor with breast cancer. Some clones in this sample may be carry-over from other donors' samples. The CDR3 loop is CATSRVGANEKLFF. DNA for the CDR3: TGTGCCACCAGCAGAGTGGGGGCTAATGAAAAACTGTTTTTT.